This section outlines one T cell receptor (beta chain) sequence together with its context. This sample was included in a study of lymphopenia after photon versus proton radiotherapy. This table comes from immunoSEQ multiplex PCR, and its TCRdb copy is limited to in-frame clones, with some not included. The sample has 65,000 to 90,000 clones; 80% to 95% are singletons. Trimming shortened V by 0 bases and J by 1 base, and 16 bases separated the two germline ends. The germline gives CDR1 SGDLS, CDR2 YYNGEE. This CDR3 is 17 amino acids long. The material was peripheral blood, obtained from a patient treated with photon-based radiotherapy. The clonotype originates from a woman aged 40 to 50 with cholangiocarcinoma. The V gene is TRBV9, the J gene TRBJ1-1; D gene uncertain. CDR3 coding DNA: TGTGCCAGCAGCGTAGAGGGAGATAGGTGGGAGAACACTGAAGCTTTCTTT. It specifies CASSVEGDRWENTEAFF.